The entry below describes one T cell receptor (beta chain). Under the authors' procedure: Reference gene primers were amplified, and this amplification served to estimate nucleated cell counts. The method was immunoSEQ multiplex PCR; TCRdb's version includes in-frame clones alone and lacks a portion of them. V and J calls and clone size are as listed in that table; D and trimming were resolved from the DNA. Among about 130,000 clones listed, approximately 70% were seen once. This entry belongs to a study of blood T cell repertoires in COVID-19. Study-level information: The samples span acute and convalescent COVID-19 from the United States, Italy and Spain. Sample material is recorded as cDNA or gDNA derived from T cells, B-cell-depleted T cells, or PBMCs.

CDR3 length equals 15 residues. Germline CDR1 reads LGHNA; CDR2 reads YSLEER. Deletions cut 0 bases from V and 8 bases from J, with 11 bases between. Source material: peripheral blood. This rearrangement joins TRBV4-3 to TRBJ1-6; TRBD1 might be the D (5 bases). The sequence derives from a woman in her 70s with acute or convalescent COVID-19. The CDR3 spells CASSQEWGLDSPLHF. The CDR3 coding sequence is TGCGCCAGCAGCCAAGAGTGGGGCTTGGATTCACCCCTCCACTTT.